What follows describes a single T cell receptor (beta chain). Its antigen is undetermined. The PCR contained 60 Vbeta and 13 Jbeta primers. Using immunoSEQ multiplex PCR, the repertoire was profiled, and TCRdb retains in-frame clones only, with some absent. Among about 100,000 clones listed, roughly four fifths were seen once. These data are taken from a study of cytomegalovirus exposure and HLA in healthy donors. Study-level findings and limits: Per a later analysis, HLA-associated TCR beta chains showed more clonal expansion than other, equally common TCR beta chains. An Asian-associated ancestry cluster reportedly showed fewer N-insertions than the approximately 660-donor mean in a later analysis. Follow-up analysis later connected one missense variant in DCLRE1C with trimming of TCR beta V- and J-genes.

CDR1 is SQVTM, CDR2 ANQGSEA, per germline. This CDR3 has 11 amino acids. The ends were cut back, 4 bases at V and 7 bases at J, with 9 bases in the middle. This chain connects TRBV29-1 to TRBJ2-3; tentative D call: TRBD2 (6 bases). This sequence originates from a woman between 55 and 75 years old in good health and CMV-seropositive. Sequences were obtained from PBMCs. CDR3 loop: CSVGGEYTQYF. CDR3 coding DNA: TGCAGCGTTGGGGGGGAGTATACGCAGTATTTT.